This T cell receptor beta chain was recorded in a study of blood T cells in healthy people across ages. Findings and limits, study-wide: Naive T cell percentage showed a strong correlation with the diversity of TCR beta.

A sample-barcoded 5' primer and a J-beta primer mix were used in a second PCR of roughly 7 to 12 cycles. TCRdb reanalysed the 5' RACE reads using MiXCR and keeps one entry per CDR3 protein. The sample yields about 510,000 distinct CDR3 sequences, about 28% seen once. This clonotype appeared a few times. No antigen is known for it. Trimming at V came to 5 bases and at J to 8 bases, leaving 15 bases not matched to a gene. This CDR3 contains 16 residues. The sample also formed part of further work on T cells of mothers and their children.

This clonotype originated in a boy aged 2-15 years in good health. The sample taken for sequencing was blood. This sequence joins TRBV12-3 or TRBV12-4 and TRBJ2-4; 7 nucleotides line up with TRBD2. The chain's CDR3 is CASSTHRMGGRDIQYF. CDR3 nucleotide sequence: TGTGCCAGCAGTACCCACAGAATGGGGGGGAGAGACATTCAGTACTTC.